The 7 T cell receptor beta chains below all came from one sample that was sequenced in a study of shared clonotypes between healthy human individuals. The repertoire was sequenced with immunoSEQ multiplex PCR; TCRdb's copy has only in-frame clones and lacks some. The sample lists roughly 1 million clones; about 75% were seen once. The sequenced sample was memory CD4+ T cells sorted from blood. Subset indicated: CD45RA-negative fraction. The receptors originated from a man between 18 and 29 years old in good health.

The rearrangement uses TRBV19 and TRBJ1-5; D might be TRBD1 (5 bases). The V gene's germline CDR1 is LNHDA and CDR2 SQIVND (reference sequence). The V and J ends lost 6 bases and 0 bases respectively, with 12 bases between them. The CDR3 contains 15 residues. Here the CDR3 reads CASRSGTYSNQPQHF. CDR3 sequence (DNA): TGTGCCAGTAGATCCGGGACTTATAGCAATCAGCCCCAGCATTTT.

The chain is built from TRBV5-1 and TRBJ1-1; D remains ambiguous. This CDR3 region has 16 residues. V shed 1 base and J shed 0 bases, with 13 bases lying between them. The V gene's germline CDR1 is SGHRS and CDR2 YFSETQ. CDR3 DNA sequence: TGCGCCAGCAGCTTGTCGACAACAAACATGAACACTGAAGCTTTCTTT. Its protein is CASSLSTTNMNTEAFF.

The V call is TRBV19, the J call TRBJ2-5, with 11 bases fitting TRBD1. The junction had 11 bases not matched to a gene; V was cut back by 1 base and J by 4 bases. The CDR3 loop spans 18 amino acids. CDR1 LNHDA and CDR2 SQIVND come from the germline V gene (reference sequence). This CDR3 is CASSIVLPGQGVGETQYF. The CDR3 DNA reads TGTGCCAGTAGTATAGTTTTACCGGGACAGGGGGTCGGAGAGACCCAGTACTTC.

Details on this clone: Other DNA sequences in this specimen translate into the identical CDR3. The CDR3 loop reads CASSLAGVRETQYF. The DNA of the CDR3 is TGTGCCAGCAGTCTCGCAGGTGTCAGAGAGACCCAGTACTTC. The gene calls are TRBV27 and TRBJ2-5, with D unresolved. From germline, CDR1 is MNHEY and CDR2 SMNVEV (reference sequence). CDR3 length: 14 residues. V lost 5 bases and J lost 4, with 14 bases in between.

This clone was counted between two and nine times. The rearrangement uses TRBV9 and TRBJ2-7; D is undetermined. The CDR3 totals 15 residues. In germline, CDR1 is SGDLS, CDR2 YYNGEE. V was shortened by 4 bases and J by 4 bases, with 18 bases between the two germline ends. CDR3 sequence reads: CASSSQSSMGYEQYF. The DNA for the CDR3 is TGTGCCAGCAGCTCCCAATCTAGTATGGGTTACGAGCAGTACTTC.

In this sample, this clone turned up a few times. The CDR3 loop is CAWRQDRGLGEAFF. The CDR3 nucleotides are TGTGCCTGGAGACAGGACAGGGGGCTGGGTGAAGCTTTCTTT. The V call is TRBV30, the J call TRBJ1-1; 11 nucleotides line up with TRBD1. CDR1 and CDR2 (germline): GTSNPN, SVGIG (reference sequence). The ends lost 3 bases at V and 7 bases at J; junction bases unmatched: 7. The length of the CDR3 is 14 residues.

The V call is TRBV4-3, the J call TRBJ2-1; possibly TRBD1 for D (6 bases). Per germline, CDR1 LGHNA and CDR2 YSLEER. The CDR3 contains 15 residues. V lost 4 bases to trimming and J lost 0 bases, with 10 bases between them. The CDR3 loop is CASSPGQSSYNEQFF. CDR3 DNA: TGCGCCAGCAGCCCGGGACAAAGCTCCTACAATGAGCAGTTCTTC.